The 23 T cell receptor beta chains presented below share a single source sample, sequenced in a study of shared clonotypes between healthy human individuals. Libraries were prepared by immunoSEQ multiplex PCR; TCRdb keeps only in-frame clonotypes and omits some of them. This sample has 950,000 to 1,100,000 clones, with roughly 74% found just once. Sample: memory CD4+ T cells from PBMCs. Subset reported: CD45RA-negative fraction. The receptors stem from a man aged 18 to 29 in good health. Some clones in this sample may be carry-over from other donors' samples.

The V gene is TRBV18, the J gene TRBJ2-2; D may match TRBD1 or TRBD2 (5 bases each). Germline lookup yields CDR1 KGHSH and CDR2 LQKENI. This CDR3 has 16 residues. V shed 3 bases and J shed 4 bases, with 15 bases lying between them. As DNA, the CDR3 is TGTGCCAGCTCACCTTTGGGGGTTCTTCTCACCGGGGAGCTGTTTTTT. Its protein is CASSPLGVLLTGELFF.

This clone was seen more than once but under ten times. The sample carries other DNA sequences with the same CDR3. V gene TRBV18 combines with J gene TRBJ2-5, with D hard to call. CDR1 KGHSH and CDR2 LQKENI come from the germline V gene. The CDR3 length is 13 residues. V shed 0 bases and J shed 5 bases, with 7 bases lying between them. The CDR3 sequence: CASSPPGGETQYF. CDR3 in DNA: TGTGCCAGCTCACCACCGGGTGGGGAGACCCAGTACTTC.

V and J are TRBV2 and TRBJ1-1, with D tentatively TRBD1 (6 bases). This CDR3 comprises 15 residues. With 6 bases removed from V and 11 bases from J, the gap between germline ends came to 25 bases. CDR1 and CDR2 from the germline V gene are SNHLY and FYNNEI. The chain's CDR3 is CASSQTQQGSEGAFF. The CDR3, as DNA: TGTGCCAGCAGCCAAACTCAACAGGGCTCTGAGGGGGCTTTCTTT.

The rearrangement links TRBV4-1 to TRBJ1-2; 9 bases fit TRBD1. Per germline, CDR1 MGHRA and CDR2 YSYEKL. This CDR3 has 15 residues. V lost 4 bases and J lost 4; bases outside the gene matches: 7. The chain's CDR3 is CASSPDRGQGYGYTF. For the CDR3, the DNA is TGCGCCAGCAGCCCAGATAGGGGACAGGGCTATGGCTACACCTTC.

This chain joins TRBV4-3 and TRBJ1-2, with D uncertain. This CDR3 has 14 amino acids. Trimming stripped 1 base from V and 4 bases from J, with 10 bases between. Germline CDR1 reads LGHNA; CDR2 reads YSLEER. CDR3 nucleotides: TGCGCCAGCAGCCAAGCCGTTATTGTCTATGGCTACACCTTC. It yields the protein CASSQAVIVYGYTF.

This clone was picked up a small number of times. V gene TRBV6-5 combines with J gene TRBJ1-3; D gene unclear. Deletions cut 4 bases from V and 3 bases from J, with 13 bases between. CDR1 MNHEY and CDR2 SVGAGI come from the germline V gene. The CDR3 runs to 15 residues. The CDR3 DNA sequence: TGTGCCAGCAGTTCCCCCAGCATCATTGGAAACACCATATATTTT. Its protein product is CASSSPSIIGNTIYF.

The V and J genes are TRBV28 and TRBJ2-7; TRBD1 or TRBD2 may be the D gene (5 bases each). Deletions cut 6 bases from V and 4 bases from J, with 13 bases between. The germline CDR1 and CDR2 sequences are MDHEN and SYDVKM. CDR3 size: 13 residues. The CDR3 bases are TGTGCCAGCAGGGGACGGAGAGATTACGAGCAGTACTTC. Translation: CASRGRRDYEQYF.

The chain has TRBV2 and TRBJ2-7, with 7 nucleotides matching TRBD1. Trimming at V came to 1 base and at J to 7 bases, leaving 7 bases not matched to a gene. Germline lookup yields CDR1 SNHLY and CDR2 FYNNEI. This CDR3 is 14 amino acids long. The CDR3 loop reads CASSEDRGYREQYF. The CDR3 DNA reads as TGTGCCAGCAGTGAAGACAGGGGATATAGGGAGCAGTACTTC.

This chain links TRBV15 with TRBJ1-5; D perhaps matches TRBD1 (6 bases). Germline V gives CDR1 LNHNV, CDR2 YYDKDF (reference sequence). The germline V and J ends were trimmed by 3 bases and 11 bases, with 14 bases remaining between them. The CDR3 has 13 residues. In DNA, the CDR3 is TGTGCCACCAGCAGGGCCTTAGACAGGACCCAGCATTTT. Amino acid sequence: CATSRALDRTQHF.

The CDR3 protein is CASSYGQAAVYGYTF. In DNA form, the CDR3 reads TGTGCCAGCAGCTACGGACAGGCCGCGGTCTATGGCTACACCTTC. This sequence joins TRBV11-2 and TRBJ1-2; 7 nucleotides agree with TRBD1. The germline V gene has CDR1 SGHAT and CDR2 FQNNGV. There are 15 residues in the CDR3. Trimming took 4 bases from V and 4 from J; bases not matched to a gene: 9.

This chain connects TRBV20-1 to TRBJ2-1, with no clear D. From germline, CDR1 is DFQATT and CDR2 SNEGSKA (reference sequence). V dropped 7 bases and J dropped 6 bases, with 7 bases sitting between them. This CDR3 contains 10 residues. The CDR3 is CSVWGNEQFF. CDR3 nucleotides: TGCAGTGTTTGGGGCAATGAGCAGTTCTTC.

The sample holds a few counts of this clone. The V and J genes are TRBV2 and TRBJ2-5; 9 nucleotides align to TRBD2. Losses at the gene ends were 6 bases for V and 9 bases for J; bases not matched to a gene: 14. Germline-derived CDR1 and CDR2 are SNHLY and FYNNEI. CDR3 length: 15 residues. CDR3 DNA sequence: TGTGCCAGCAGAATTGCAGCGGGAGGTTCCGGGGCCCAGTACTTC. The encoded protein is CASRIAAGGSGAQYF.

The chain links TRBV2 to TRBJ2-3, with D unresolved. Per the germline V gene, CDR1 is SNHLY and CDR2 is FYNNEI. The V and J ends lost 7 bases and 5 bases respectively, with 19 bases between them. CDR3 size: 15 residues. CDR3 sequence: CASKMDPAFGDTQYF. The DNA for the CDR3 is TGTGCCAGCAAAATGGACCCGGCGTTTGGAGATACGCAGTATTTT.

The chain has TRBV7-3 and TRBJ2-7; the match to TRBD2 covers 8 bases. This CDR3 spans 14 amino acids. Germline CDR1 is SGHTA and CDR2 is FQGTGA. The junction had 4 bases not matched to a gene; V was cut back by 1 base and J by 5 bases. CDR3 loop: CASSLIGTSNEQYF. The CDR3 DNA follows: TGTGCCAGCAGCTTAATTGGGACTAGTAACGAGCAGTACTTC. The complete variable domain, with remaining parts taken from reference TRBV7-3 and TRBJ2-7, reads GAGVSQTPSNKVTEKGKYVELRCDPISGHTALYWYRQSLGQGPEFLIYFQGTGAADDSGLPNDRFFAVRPEGSVSTLKIQRTERGDSAVYLCASSLIGTSNEQYFGPGTRLTVT.

The table lists this clone with many counts. V gene TRBV6-1 combines with J gene TRBJ2-7; D call uncertain. V shed 8 bases and J shed 1 base, with 15 bases lying between them. The CDR3 is 14 residues long. Germline V CDR1 and CDR2: MNHNS, SASEGT. CDR3 bases: TGTGCCAGCGGGTTAGTGGGATTTTCCTACGAGCAGTACTTC. Its protein product is CASGLVGFSYEQYF.

This chain connects TRBV10-1 to TRBJ2-2; TRBD1 might be the D (5 bases). Germline CDR1 WNHNN, CDR2 SYGVQD (reference sequence). There are 14 residues in the CDR3. The V gene lost 5 bases and the J gene lost 1 base, with 8 bases spanning the gap. The CDR3 nucleotides are TGCGCCAGCAGTCTCAGGGAGAACACCGGGGAGCTGTTTTTT. Its protein is CASSLRENTGELFF.

The chain has TRBV7-6 and TRBJ2-5; maybe TRBD1 (6 bases). Per the germline V gene, CDR1 is SGHVS and CDR2 is FNYEAQ. The CDR3 is made up of 15 amino acids. V shed 6 bases and J shed 1 base, with 15 bases lying between them. The CDR3 spells CASSRRGQPQETQYF. The CDR3 DNA sequence: TGTGCCAGCAGTCGCCGGGGACAACCCCAAGAGACCCAGTACTTC.

As to this clone: The identical CDR3 is also encoded by other nucleotide sequences in the sample. The V gene is TRBV19, the J gene TRBJ1-1; 8 bases match TRBD1. The germline V gene encodes CDR1 LNHDA and CDR2 SQIVND (reference sequence). Trimming removed 2 bases from V and 5 bases from J; junction bases left unmatched: 4. The length of the CDR3 is 14 residues. CDR3 loop: CASSIRTGRTEAFF. The DNA of the CDR3 is TGTGCCAGTAGTATACGGACAGGGCGAACTGAAGCTTTCTTT.

The J gene is TRBJ2-4, the V gene TRBV6-1; D unresolved. Trimming took 8 bases from V and 0 from J, leaving 8 bases between them. CDR3 length: 13 amino acids. Germline V gives CDR1 MNHNS, CDR2 SASEGT. CDR3 in DNA: TGTGCCAGCTACGCACTAGCCAAAAACATTCAGTACTTC. Its translation: CASYALAKNIQYF.

The chain carries TRBV5-1 and TRBJ2-7; D is unresolved. The germline V gene has CDR1 SGHRS and CDR2 YFSETQ. Between the trimmed V and J ends, which lost 4 bases and 0 bases, there was a span of 8 bases. This CDR3 region has 13 residues. The CDR3 coding sequence is TGCGCCAGCAGCCGCGGCGGCTCCTACGAGCAGTACTTC. It translates to CASSRGGSYEQYF.

The rearrangement uses TRBV7-8 and TRBJ2-1; 8 bases agree with TRBD2. V was pared by 4 bases and J by 3 bases, with 5 bases of the junction left unmatched. The germline CDR1 and CDR2 sequences are SGHVS and FQNEAQ. The CDR3 runs to 15 residues. The CDR3 DNA follows: TGTGCCAGCAGCTCGAGAAGCGGGAGCTACAATGAGCAGTTCTTC. Protein: CASSSRSGSYNEQFF.

The chain joins TRBV11-2 to TRBJ2-1; 9 positions agree with TRBD1. Germline trimming cut 5 bases from V and 6 bases from J; bases unmatched to any gene: 8. Germline values: CDR1 SGHAT, CDR2 FQNNGV. CDR3 length: 15 amino acids. In DNA, the CDR3 is TGTGCCAGCAGCGCTCTACAGGGGGCCCGCAATGAGCAGTTCTTC. Translated: CASSALQGARNEQFF.

The V gene is TRBV29-1, the J gene TRBJ1-2; D gene unclear. The CDR3 is 14 residues long. V lost 0 bases to trimming and J lost 8 bases, with 16 bases between them. Per the germline V gene, CDR1 is SQVTM and CDR2 is ANQGSEA. The CDR3 protein is CSVEEGYQFSGYTF. CDR3 DNA: TGCAGCGTTGAAGAAGGGTACCAATTTTCCGGCTACACCTTC.